What follows is one TCR beta chain and its context. In its sample, this clonotype was seen many times. Its cognate antigen has yet to be identified. Base qualities are missing; no much larger clone stands one base away. Libraries were prepared through 5' RACE. This sample was sequenced with a NextSeq 500. To correct for sequencing error and PCR bias, the TCR library protocol tagged individual cDNA molecules with unique molecular identifiers. Sequencing covered both TCR alpha and beta chains, and within each sample the abundances of alpha and beta sequences were tightly co-correlated. In the original analysis: Decombinator V4 was used to annotate TCR sequences for V gene, J gene and CDR3. Expanded TCRs were defined as changing significantly between any two time points under a Poisson model with p below 0.0001. TCR abundances were normalised to the total number of TCRs sequenced per sample and expressed as counts per million. MAIT TCRs were defined by TRAV1-2 paired with TRAJ12, TRAJ20 or TRAJ33, and iNKT TCRs by TRAV10 paired with TRAJ18. VDJdb, accessed 1 November 2021, was searched for CMV, EBV and SARS-CoV-2 annotated TCRs, with TCRs annotated for multiple antigens excluded. TCRdb took the public reads, trimmed them with fastp at Q25, ran MiXCR for clone calling and kept in-frame beta chains. Records with the same CDR3 protein are collapsed into one entry carrying the most frequent genes and DNA. These V and J calls are TCRdb output, not the study's own analysis. The sample includes some 42,000 distinct CDR3 sequences, with approximately 5.9% observed a single time. Around 7.7% of the sample is in the top ten clones.

These data are taken from a study of early T cells in non-severe SARS-CoV-2 infection (dated by TCRdb to the early 2020s). About the investigation overall: Because TCR sequencing relied on bulk RNA taken from unsorted whole blood, pairing of alpha and beta chains was not possible.

Set within a cohort of healthcare workers in London, UK, this nested case-control study involved weekly PCR testing of nasopharyngeal swabs along with blood sampling. Healthcare workers were recruited between 23 and 31 March 2020, during the week of the UK lockdown, and were followed weekly for up to about 15 weeks. Relative to germline, V is 7 bases shorter and J is 0 bases shorter, with 9 bases between their ends. The CDR3 starts with the cysteine, ends with the phenylalanine, and has 14 residues. The entry retains the CDR3 DNA only, 42 bases that are in frame from base 1. According to the germline V gene (reference sequence), CDR1 reads LNHDA and CDR2 reads SQIVND. The study at large found these results: Matching against VDJdb was skewed toward anti-spike CD8 responses, likely underestimated virus-specific expansions, and missed private and CD4 specificities.

The material was whole blood, obtained at baseline. The receptor was derived from an adult who was a healthcare worker with PCR-confirmed SARS-CoV-2 infection or an uninfected control (not recorded which). Here the chain combines TRBV19 and TRBJ1-4; the D gene is possibly TRBD1, with 5 bases matching. The nucleotides are TGTGCCAGTAAAATACAGGCAACTAATGAAAAACTGTTTTTT. Its product reads: CASKIQATNEKLFF.